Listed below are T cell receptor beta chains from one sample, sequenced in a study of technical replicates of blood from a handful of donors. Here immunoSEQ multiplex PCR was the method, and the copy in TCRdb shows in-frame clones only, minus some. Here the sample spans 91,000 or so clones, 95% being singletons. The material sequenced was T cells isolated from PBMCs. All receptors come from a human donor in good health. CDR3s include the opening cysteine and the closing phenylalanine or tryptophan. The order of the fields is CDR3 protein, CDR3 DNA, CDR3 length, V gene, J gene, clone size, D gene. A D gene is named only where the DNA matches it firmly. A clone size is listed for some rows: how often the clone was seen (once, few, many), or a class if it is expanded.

CASSPYGTGGNSPLHF	TGTGCCAGCAGTCCGTATGGGACAGGGGGTAATTCACCCCTCCACTTT	16	TRBV27	TRBJ1-6	NA	TRBD1
CASSLLEGLLRTDTQYF	TGTGCCAGCAGTTTGTTGGAAGGACTTCTGCGCACAGATACGCAGTATTTT	17	TRBV28	TRBJ2-3	NA	NA
CASSLDSVGTF	TGTGCCAGCAGCTTGGACAGTGTGGGAACCTTC	11	TRBV11-2	TRBJ1-2	NA	NA
CAWRGAGPNEKLFF	TGTGCCTGGAGGGGGGCGGGTCCTAATGAAAAACTGTTTTTT	14	TRBV30	TRBJ1-4	NA	NA
CASTLPGTGSSYEQYF	TGTGCCAGCACTCTACCCGGGACAGGGAGCTCCTACGAGCAGTACTTC	16	TRBV28	TRBJ2-7	NA	TRBD1
CASTPSLGQSTYNSPLHF	TGTGCCAGTACCCCGAGTCTCGGACAGTCCACCTATAATTCACCCCTCCACTTT	18	TRBV19	TRBJ1-6	NA	NA
CAISSIDSGNEQFF	TGTGCCATCAGTTCCATTGACAGTGGCAATGAGCAGTTCTTC	14	TRBV10-3	TRBJ2-1	NA	NA
CASSQGDRGTLTVAKNIQYF	TGTGCCAGCAGCCAAGGGGACAGGGGTACTTTGACGGTAGCCAAAAACATTCAGTACTTC	20	TRBV4-2	TRBJ2-4	NA	TRBD1
CASSLSSDYTQYF	TGTGCCAGCAGTTTATCGTCCGACTATACGCAGTATTTT	13	TRBV27	TRBJ2-3	NA	NA
CASSYPNLWRQGARETQYF	TGTGCCAGCAGTTACCCTAACTTGTGGCGACAGGGGGCGCGAGAGACCCAGTACTTC	19	TRBV28	TRBJ2-5	NA	TRBD1
CASSLQARRNQPQHF	TGTGCCAGCAGTCTACAGGCGAGACGCAATCAGCCCCAGCATTTT	15	TRBV27	TRBJ1-5	NA	NA
CASSFGRGPGETQYF	TGTGCCAGCAGTTTCGGGCGGGGGCCCGGGGAGACCCAGTACTTC	15	TRBV27	TRBJ2-5	NA	NA
CASSLVLQDYGYTF	TGTGCCAGCAGCTTAGTGCTCCAGGACTATGGCTACACCTTC	14	TRBV11-2	TRBJ1-2	NA	NA
CASSTTTGSYGYTF	TGTGCCAGCAGCACCACGACAGGGAGCTATGGCTACACCTTC	14	TRBV11-3	TRBJ1-2	NA	TRBD1
CATSLTGQATYGYTF	TGTGCCACCAGTTTGACCGGACAGGCCACCTATGGCTACACCTTC	15	TRBV15	TRBJ1-2	NA	TRBD1
CASSQLTRAGNTIYF	TGTGCCAGCAGCCAACTCACTCGGGCTGGAAACACCATATATTTT	15	TRBV14	TRBJ1-3	NA	NA
CASSELAGSTDTQYF	TGTGCCAGCAGTGAATTGGCGGGGAGCACAGATACGCAGTATTTT	15	TRBV6-1	TRBJ2-3	NA	NA
CASSPWTGGTGELFF	TGTGCCAGCAGCCCCTGGACAGGGGGAACCGGGGAGCTGTTTTTT	15	TRBV9	TRBJ2-2	NA	TRBD1
CASNPGGRPNSKEKLFF	TGCGCCAGCAACCCCGGTGGCAGGCCTAATTCTAAAGAAAAACTGTTTTTT	17	TRBV4-1	TRBJ1-4	once	NA
CASSVLGVGQETQYF	TGTGCCAGCAGTGTGCTAGGGGTCGGACAAGAGACCCAGTACTTC	15	TRBV2	TRBJ2-5	NA	NA
CASSGQGVGNTIYF	TGTGCCAGCAGCGGCCAGGGGGTTGGAAACACCATATATTTT	14	TRBV13	TRBJ1-3	NA	TRBD1
CASSLNNEQFF	TGTGCCAGTAGTTTAAACAATGAGCAGTTCTTC	11	TRBV19	TRBJ2-1	NA	NA
CASSPDRANYGYTF	TGTGCCAGCTCACCTGACCGGGCTAACTATGGCTACACCTTC	14	TRBV18	TRBJ1-2	once	NA
CASRAQGGSNQPQHF	TGCGCCAGCAGGGCCCAGGGAGGTAGCAATCAGCCCCAGCATTTT	15	TRBV10-2	TRBJ1-5	NA	NA
CASSLLVPTGELFF	TGCGCCAGCAGCTTGCTAGTACCCACCGGGGAGCTGTTTTTT	14	TRBV4-1	TRBJ2-2	NA	NA
CASSVDKNTEAFF	TGTGCCAGCAGCGTGGACAAGAACACTGAAGCTTTCTTT	13	TRBV9	TRBJ1-1	NA	NA
CASSPSQSGANVLTF	TGTGCCAGCAGCCCATCCCAATCTGGGGCCAACGTCCTGACTTTC	15	TRBV6-1	TRBJ2-6	NA	NA
CASSETQAQGQITDTQYF	TGTGCCAGCAGTGAAACCCAAGCCCAAGGACAGATCACAGATACGCAGTATTTT	18	TRBV6-1	TRBJ2-3	NA	NA
CASSVGLNSGNTIYF	TGTGCCAGCAGCGTAGGACTGAACTCTGGAAACACCATATATTTT	15	TRBV9	TRBJ1-3	NA	NA